The rows below give T cell receptor beta chains drawn from one sample of a study of blood T cell repertoires in COVID-19. Libraries were prepared by immunoSEQ multiplex PCR; TCRdb keeps only in-frame clonotypes and omits some of them. The data hold around 130,000 clones, with about 88% observed a single time. The sample comprised PBMCs or T cells enriched from blood (not recorded which). These receptors all come from a woman between 50 and 59 years old who had recovered from COVID-19. Both conserved end residues are part of each CDR3. Each record gives: J gene, V gene, clone size, D gene, CDR3 protein, CDR3 DNA. D genes are given only for firm matches. Not all rows give a size; the values are once, few, many and, for expanded clones, a class.

j_call: TRBJ1-2
v_call: TRBV7-8
clone_size: few
d_call: TRBD1
cdr3_aa: CASSPGGQANYGYTF
cdr3_nt: TGTGCCAGCAGCCCAGGGGGACAGGCTAACTATGGCTACACCTTC

j_call: TRBJ2-7
v_call: TRBV9
clone_size: -
d_call: -
cdr3_aa: CASSVALDSSYEQYF
cdr3_nt: TGTGCCAGCAGCGTAGCATTGGACAGCTCCTACGAGCAGTACTTC

j_call: TRBJ1-1
v_call: TRBV2
clone_size: -
d_call: TRBD1
cdr3_aa: CASKTPTGQMNTEAFF
cdr3_nt: TGTGCCAGCAAAACCCCGACAGGGCAAATGAACACTGAAGCTTTCTTT

j_call: TRBJ2-7
v_call: TRBV5-6
clone_size: once
d_call: -
cdr3_aa: CASSSETGRRSSYEQYF
cdr3_nt: TGTGCCAGCAGCTCAGAGACCGGACGGAGGAGCTCCTACGAGCAGTACTTC

j_call: TRBJ2-5
v_call: TRBV7-2
clone_size: -
d_call: TRBD1
cdr3_aa: CASSLVSSHRGAETQYF
cdr3_nt: TGTGCCAGCAGCTTAGTATCTTCCCACAGGGGAGCTGAGACCCAGTACTTC

j_call: TRBJ2-5
v_call: TRBV27
clone_size: -
d_call: -
cdr3_aa: CASSPDFTETQYF
cdr3_nt: TGTGCCAGCAGTCCAGACTTTACAGAGACCCAGTACTTC

j_call: TRBJ1-2
v_call: TRBV12-3/TRBV12-4
clone_size: -
d_call: -
cdr3_aa: CASSLERYGYTF
cdr3_nt: TGTGCCAGCAGTTTGGAGAGGTATGGCTACACCTTC

j_call: TRBJ1-1
v_call: TRBV19
clone_size: -
d_call: -
cdr3_aa: CASSRRGNPEAFF
cdr3_nt: TGTGCCAGTAGTAGGAGAGGGAACCCTGAAGCTTTCTTT

j_call: TRBJ1-5
v_call: TRBV2
clone_size: -
d_call: -
cdr3_aa: CASSESRQGTGQPQHF
cdr3_nt: TGTGCCAGCAGTGAATCCCGGCAGGGAACCGGTCAGCCCCAGCATTTT

j_call: TRBJ2-5
v_call: TRBV6-2/TRBV6-3
clone_size: -
d_call: TRBD2
cdr3_aa: CASSGLAGPETQYF
cdr3_nt: TGTGCCAGCAGTGGACTAGCGGGGCCCGAGACCCAGTACTTC

j_call: TRBJ1-2
v_call: TRBV11-2
clone_size: -
d_call: -
cdr3_aa: CASSLGHGFADGYTF
cdr3_nt: TGTGCCAGCAGCTTAGGCCACGGTTTTGCCGATGGCTACACCTTC

j_call: TRBJ2-3
v_call: TRBV7-9
clone_size: -
d_call: TRBD1
cdr3_aa: CASSPDRITTDTQYF
cdr3_nt: TGTGCCAGCAGCCCGGACAGGATCACCACAGATACGCAGTATTTT

j_call: TRBJ2-7
v_call: TRBV9
clone_size: -
d_call: TRBD2
cdr3_aa: CASSVDLAGGPSYEQYF
cdr3_nt: TGTGCCAGCAGCGTAGATCTAGCGGGGGGACCCTCCTACGAGCAGTACTTC

j_call: TRBJ1-2
v_call: TRBV7-2
clone_size: -
d_call: -
cdr3_aa: CASSSEEARDGYTF
cdr3_nt: TGTGCCAGCAGCTCCGAAGAGGCCAGGGATGGCTACACCTTC

j_call: TRBJ2-7
v_call: TRBV10-2
clone_size: -
d_call: TRBD2
cdr3_aa: CASSEPTRGGRYEQYF
cdr3_nt: TGCGCCAGCAGTGAGCCTACCCGGGGGGGCCGCTACGAGCAGTACTTC

j_call: TRBJ2-3
v_call: TRBV24-1
clone_size: -
d_call: -
cdr3_aa: CATSDSTAARDTQYF
cdr3_nt: TGTGCCACCAGTGATTCCACAGCAGCCAGGGATACGCAGTATTTT

j_call: TRBJ2-5
v_call: TRBV6-5
clone_size: once
d_call: -
cdr3_aa: CASSYRSRQTQYF
cdr3_nt: TGTGCCAGCAGTTACAGGAGTCGGCAGACCCAGTACTTC

j_call: TRBJ1-1
v_call: TRBV6-5
clone_size: -
d_call: -
cdr3_aa: CASSQDSLGTEAFF
cdr3_nt: TGTGCCAGCAGCCAGGACAGCCTTGGCACTGAAGCTTTCTTT

j_call: TRBJ2-2
v_call: TRBV27
clone_size: -
d_call: -
cdr3_aa: CASRRQTTNTGELFF
cdr3_nt: TGTGCCAGCAGAAGACAGACAACGAACACCGGGGAGCTGTTTTTT

j_call: TRBJ1-3
v_call: TRBV6-5
clone_size: once
d_call: -
cdr3_aa: CASSFTGTSSGNTIYF
cdr3_nt: TGTGCCAGCAGTTTCACAGGGACTAGCTCTGGAAACACCATATATTTT

j_call: TRBJ2-7
v_call: TRBV3-1/TRBV3-2
clone_size: -
d_call: TRBD1
cdr3_aa: CASSIGTDVRVEQYF
cdr3_nt: TGTGCCAGCAGCATAGGGACAGACGTTCGGGTCGAGCAGTACTTC

j_call: TRBJ2-2
v_call: TRBV12-3/TRBV12-4
clone_size: -
d_call: -
cdr3_aa: CASSLTESGELFF
cdr3_nt: TGTGCCAGCAGTTTGACAGAGTCCGGGGAGCTGTTTTTT

j_call: TRBJ2-2
v_call: TRBV5-6
clone_size: -
d_call: -
cdr3_aa: CASSLFRGNTGELFF
cdr3_nt: TGTGCCAGCAGCTTGTTTCGGGGAAACACCGGGGAGCTGTTTTTT

j_call: TRBJ2-6
v_call: TRBV6-5
clone_size: -
d_call: -
cdr3_aa: CASSSGERSGANVLTF
cdr3_nt: TGTGCCAGCAGTTCCGGGGAGAGGTCTGGGGCCAACGTCCTGACTTTC

j_call: TRBJ1-6
v_call: TRBV19
clone_size: -
d_call: -
cdr3_aa: CASSVRGTNSPLHF
cdr3_nt: TGTGCCAGTAGTGTTAGGGGAACAAATTCACCCCTCCACTTT

j_call: TRBJ1-2
v_call: TRBV29-1
clone_size: -
d_call: TRBD1
cdr3_aa: CSVAALGRGDGYTF
cdr3_nt: TGCAGCGTTGCAGCCCTTGGCAGGGGGGATGGCTACACCTTC

j_call: TRBJ1-1
v_call: TRBV11-2
clone_size: -
d_call: TRBD1
cdr3_aa: CASSLIRLQGDTEAFF
cdr3_nt: TGTGCCAGCAGCTTAATCCGGTTACAGGGGGACACTGAAGCTTTCTTT

j_call: TRBJ1-2
v_call: TRBV5-1
clone_size: -
d_call: -
cdr3_aa: CASSLGQEPYGYTF
cdr3_nt: TGCGCCAGCAGCTTGGGACAGGAGCCTTATGGCTACACCTTC

j_call: TRBJ1-2
v_call: TRBV19
clone_size: -
d_call: -
cdr3_aa: CASSIPLGGNYGYTF
cdr3_nt: TGTGCCAGTAGTATTCCGCTTGGAGGTAACTATGGCTACACCTTC

j_call: TRBJ1-5
v_call: TRBV3-1/TRBV3-2
clone_size: -
d_call: -
cdr3_aa: CASSQGGGQPQHF
cdr3_nt: TGTGCCAGCAGCCAAGGGGGGGGTCAGCCCCAGCATTTT

j_call: TRBJ1-1
v_call: TRBV5-1
clone_size: -
d_call: TRBD1
cdr3_aa: CASSPDRGNTEAFF
cdr3_nt: TGCGCCAGCAGCCCGGACAGGGGGAACACTGAAGCTTTCTTT

j_call: TRBJ2-2
v_call: TRBV6-2/TRBV6-3
clone_size: -
d_call: -
cdr3_aa: CASSPPGELFF
cdr3_nt: TGTGCCAGCAGCCCCCCTGGGGAGCTGTTTTTT

j_call: TRBJ2-2
v_call: TRBV7-9
clone_size: -
d_call: -
cdr3_aa: CASSGRGRTRTGELFF
cdr3_nt: TGTGCCAGCAGCGGAAGGGGCCGTACGCGGACCGGGGAGCTGTTTTTT

j_call: TRBJ2-2
v_call: TRBV6-2/TRBV6-3
clone_size: -
d_call: -
cdr3_aa: CASSTPRGANTGELFF
cdr3_nt: TGTGCCAGCAGTACCCCTCGCGGGGCCAACACCGGGGAGCTGTTTTTT

j_call: TRBJ2-5
v_call: TRBV5-4
clone_size: -
d_call: TRBD2
cdr3_aa: CASSLRSGGAAETQYF
cdr3_nt: TGTGCCAGCAGCTTGCGTAGCGGGGGGGCCGCAGAGACCCAGTACTTC

j_call: TRBJ1-1
v_call: TRBV10-3
clone_size: -
d_call: TRBD1
cdr3_aa: CAISESRDREAFF
cdr3_nt: TGTGCCATCAGTGAGTCACGGGACAGGGAAGCTTTCTTT

j_call: TRBJ1-1
v_call: TRBV24-1
clone_size: -
d_call: TRBD1
cdr3_aa: CATSDHRGEAFF
cdr3_nt: TGTGCCACCAGTGACCACAGGGGGGAAGCTTTCTTT

j_call: TRBJ1-4
v_call: TRBV18
clone_size: -
d_call: -
cdr3_aa: CASSGIPLGANEKLFF
cdr3_nt: TGTGCCAGCTCCGGTATTCCTTTAGGGGCTAATGAAAAACTGTTTTTT

j_call: TRBJ1-1
v_call: TRBV6-5
clone_size: -
d_call: -
cdr3_aa: CASGAIENTEAFF
cdr3_nt: TGTGCCAGCGGGGCGATCGAGAACACTGAAGCTTTCTTT

j_call: TRBJ2-7
v_call: TRBV11-2
clone_size: -
d_call: -
cdr3_aa: CASSVTGTHRTYEQYF
cdr3_nt: TGTGCCAGCAGCGTGACCGGGACACATCGAACCTACGAGCAGTACTTC

j_call: TRBJ1-1
v_call: TRBV6-1
clone_size: -
d_call: -
cdr3_aa: CASSDRALAGEAFF
cdr3_nt: TGTGCCAGCAGTGACCGGGCCCTAGCTGGTGAAGCTTTCTTT

j_call: TRBJ2-1
v_call: TRBV5-1
clone_size: few
d_call: TRBD2
cdr3_aa: CASSSLKTSGGANEQFF
cdr3_nt: TGCGCCAGCAGCTCCCTAAAAACTAGCGGGGGGGCCAATGAGCAGTTCTTC

j_call: TRBJ2-3
v_call: TRBV19
clone_size: few
d_call: TRBD1
cdr3_aa: CASRPGQVETDTQYF
cdr3_nt: TGTGCCAGTCGACCGGGACAGGTAGAAACAGATACGCAGTATTTT

j_call: TRBJ2-2
v_call: TRBV5-8
clone_size: -
d_call: -
cdr3_aa: CASSLGAGTGELFF
cdr3_nt: TGTGCCAGCAGCTTGGGGGCAGGAACCGGGGAGCTGTTTTTT

j_call: TRBJ1-6
v_call: TRBV19
clone_size: -
d_call: -
cdr3_aa: CASGQTLGSPLHF
cdr3_nt: TGTGCCAGCGGACAGACTCTCGGTTCACCCCTCCACTTT

j_call: TRBJ1-1
v_call: TRBV19
clone_size: few
d_call: -
cdr3_aa: CASSNRVTEAFF
cdr3_nt: TGTGCCAGTAGTAACAGGGTTACTGAAGCTTTCTTT

j_call: TRBJ1-4
v_call: TRBV29-1
clone_size: once
d_call: -
cdr3_aa: CSPGGGATNEKLFF
cdr3_nt: TGCAGCCCCGGGGGAGGCGCAACTAATGAAAAACTGTTTTTT

j_call: TRBJ2-7
v_call: TRBV2
clone_size: -
d_call: TRBD2
cdr3_aa: CASSEVGGGAYEQYF
cdr3_nt: TGTGCCAGCAGTGAAGTCGGCGGGGGGGCCTACGAGCAGTACTTC

j_call: TRBJ1-1
v_call: TRBV27
clone_size: few
d_call: -
cdr3_aa: CASSLSAGRATEAFF
cdr3_nt: TGTGCCAGCAGTTTATCGGCGGGGCGGGCCACTGAAGCTTTCTTT

j_call: TRBJ1-2
v_call: TRBV29-1
clone_size: -
d_call: -
cdr3_aa: CSVETREGNYGYTF
cdr3_nt: TGCAGCGTTGAAACCAGGGAGGGTAACTATGGCTACACCTTC

j_call: TRBJ2-1
v_call: TRBV10-1
clone_size: -
d_call: -
cdr3_aa: CASSESAGAPYNEQFF
cdr3_nt: TGCGCCAGCAGTGAGTCGGCGGGGGCCCCCTACAATGAGCAGTTCTTC

j_call: TRBJ1-4
v_call: TRBV7-9
clone_size: -
d_call: TRBD1
cdr3_aa: CASSLGTVATNEKLFF
cdr3_nt: TGTGCCAGCAGCCTCGGGACAGTAGCAACTAATGAAAAACTGTTTTTT

j_call: TRBJ1-2
v_call: TRBV9
clone_size: -
d_call: -
cdr3_aa: CASSEGSRVGYGYTF
cdr3_nt: TGTGCCAGCAGCGAAGGGTCCAGGGTAGGGTATGGCTACACCTTC

j_call: TRBJ2-3
v_call: TRBV4-1
clone_size: -
d_call: TRBD2
cdr3_aa: CASSQGSGTSGSTDTQYF
cdr3_nt: TGCGCCAGCAGCCAAGGTTCAGGGACTAGCGGGTCGACAGATACGCAGTATTTT

j_call: TRBJ1-6
v_call: TRBV5-8
clone_size: -
d_call: TRBD1
cdr3_aa: CASSLEGQAVSPLHF
cdr3_nt: TGTGCCAGCAGCTTGGAGGGACAGGCCGTTTCACCCCTCCACTTT

j_call: TRBJ1-3
v_call: TRBV3-1/TRBV3-2
clone_size: -
d_call: -
cdr3_aa: CASSPTGGPGNTIYF
cdr3_nt: TGTGCCAGCAGCCCGACCGGGGGGCCTGGAAACACCATATATTTT

j_call: TRBJ1-5
v_call: TRBV7-2
clone_size: -
d_call: -
cdr3_aa: CASSLARGGLEQPQHF
cdr3_nt: TGTGCCAGCAGCTTAGCGCGGGGGGGGTTGGAGCAGCCCCAGCATTTT

j_call: TRBJ2-3
v_call: TRBV10-3
clone_size: -
d_call: TRBD2
cdr3_aa: CAISDPSGGFRTDTQYF
cdr3_nt: TGTGCCATCAGTGACCCTAGCGGGGGTTTTCGGACAGATACGCAGTATTTT